Sequencing of this T cell receptor beta chain was carried out in a study of blood T cells in healthy people across ages. Every donor contributed around 10 milliliters of peripheral blood by blood draw. The second PCR ran 7 to 11 cycles with a sample-barcoded 5' primer and J-beta primers. Each cDNA molecule was tagged by a template-switch adaptor that had 12 random nucleotides. TCRdb analysed the 5' RACE reads with MiXCR anew, one entry per CDR3 protein. The sample lists roughly 1,000,000 distinct CDR3 sequences; approximately 26% were seen once. This CDR3 has 12 residues. Between the trimmed V and J ends, which lost 6 bases and 8 bases, there was a span of 11 bases. This same sample was also part of a study on T cells of mothers and their children. That work contributes: Sequencing got over 9.5 million TCR beta CDR3 reads from each mother and roughly 3 million from each child.

Material for sequencing was blood. The chain recombines TRBV12-3 or TRBV12-4 with TRBJ2-1; D possibly matches TRBD1 or TRBD2 (6 bases each). This TCR derives from a girl aged 2 to 10 in good health. CDR3 in amino acids: CASRLGGDEQFF. The CDR3 DNA sequence: TGTGCCAGCAGATTGGGGGGCGATGAGCAGTTCTTC.